The rows below give T cell receptor beta chains drawn from one sample of a study of Ad26.COV2.S vaccination and SARS-CoV-2 variants. The protocol was immunoSEQ multiplex PCR, while the TCRdb copy is restricted to in-frame clones and leaves out a portion. The sample records 380,000 or so clones, under 90% being singletons. This specimen was peripheral blood, taken in a trial of Ad26.COV2.S vaccine versus placebo. The receptors derive from a person aged 18 to 65 who received the Ad26.COV2.S COVID-19 vaccine or a placebo. Both conserved end residues are part of each CDR3. The D gene is left open where the match is weak. Clone sizes are given selectively: once, few, many, or a class where the clone is expanded.

- TRBJ2-1 - TRBV7-7 TGTGCCAGCAGCTTAGGTCCCAGTAACTACAATGAGCAGTTCTTC CASSLGPSNYNEQFF
- TRBJ2-1 - TRBV11-3 TGTGCCAGCAGCTTAGATCCCACAGGGATAGGTGAGCAGTTCTTC CASSLDPTGIGEQFF
- TRBJ2-1 TRBD2 TRBV10-1 TGCGCCATTGGGACTAGCGGGGGGGCACGGGAGCAGTTCTTC CAIGTSGGAREQFF
- TRBJ2-3 - TRBV25-1 TGTGCCAGCAGTTTCTGGGACCCGGTCCTAGTGGATACGCAGTATTTT CASSFWDPVLVDTQYF
once TRBJ2-1 - TRBV7-9 TGTGCCAGCAGCTCAGTAAGCCCCGGTGAGCAGTTCTTC CASSSVSPGEQFF
- TRBJ1-1 - TRBV11-3 TGTGCCAGCAGCTCGCAGATGAACACTGAAGCTTTCTTT CASSSQMNTEAFF
- TRBJ2-7 - TRBV3-1/TRBV3-2 TGTGCCAGCAGCCGCTACTCCTACGAGCAGTACTTC CASSRYSYEQYF
- TRBJ2-3 - TRBV3-1/TRBV3-2 TGTGCCAGCAGCTCAGATAGCGGCACAGATACGCAGTATTTT CASSSDSGTDTQYF
- TRBJ1-2 TRBD1 TRBV13 TGTGCCAGCAGCTCAACCCCGAACAGGGGGCTTAACTATGGCTACACCTTC CASSSTPNRGLNYGYTF
- TRBJ2-3 - TRBV30 TGTGCCTGGAGTCGGCTAGTTGCAGATACGCAGTATTTT CAWSRLVADTQYF
once TRBJ2-3 - TRBV7-9 TGTGCCAGCAGCTTAGCGCCTCGGGGGTTAAGCACAGATACGCAGTATTTT CASSLAPRGLSTDTQYF
- TRBJ2-5 - TRBV5-4 TGTGCCAGCAGCACCGGGGGAAGGGACCCCCAGTACTTC CASSTGGRDPQYF
- TRBJ2-3 TRBD2 TRBV20-1 TGCAGTGCTAGTCAGGCTAGCGGGGGGGCAGGTACAGATACGCAGTATTTT CSASQASGGAGTDTQYF
few TRBJ1-1 - TRBV18 TGTGCCAGCTCACCACGGACAGAAGCTTTCTTT CASSPRTEAFF
- TRBJ2-3 - TRBV7-9 TGTGCCACCGGCGGCGGGATTTTCACAGATACGCAGTATTTT CATGGGIFTDTQYF
- TRBJ2-7 - TRBV24-1 TGTGCCACCAGTGAAGGGTCCGCCAACGAGCAGTACTTC CATSEGSANEQYF
- TRBJ1-4 - TRBV12-3/TRBV12-4 TGTGCCAGCACCTTAGTCGGTGAAAAACTGTTTTTT CASTLVGEKLFF
- TRBJ2-3 - TRBV7-9 TGTGCCAGCAGCCGCCTGGTGAGTGGCACAGATACGCAGTATTTT CASSRLVSGTDTQYF
- TRBJ2-7 TRBD2 TRBV4-3 TGCGCCAGCAGCCAAGAATCTAGCGGGGGGCCGGGCGAGCAGTACTTC CASSQESSGGPGEQYF
- TRBJ1-1 TRBD1 TRBV19 TGTGCCAGTGGATTTGGACAGGGGGCAAGGGCTGAAGCTTTCTTT CASGFGQGARAEAFF
- TRBJ2-3 TRBD2 TRBV4-2 TGTGCCAGCAGCCAAGATCGAATGGTAGCGGGAGAGGTGGATACGCAGTATTTT CASSQDRMVAGEVDTQYF
- TRBJ2-7 - TRBV7-9 TGTGCCAGCAGCGGGGACGGGTACTACGAGCAGTACTTC CASSGDGYYEQYF
- TRBJ2-5 - TRBV7-9 TGTGCCGTCTCCGCAGCGGCCCAAGAGACCCAGTACTTC CAVSAAAQETQYF
once TRBJ2-1 - TRBV18 TGTGCCAGCTCAGTACCCAGGACCGGCGGCAATGAGCAGTTCTTC CASSVPRTGGNEQFF
- TRBJ2-7 TRBD1 TRBV27 TGTGCCAGCCATCAGACAGGGCACTACGAGCAGTACTTC CASHQTGHYEQYF
- TRBJ2-7 - TRBV4-1 TGCGCCAGCAGCCAAGACAGGGTAGAGCAGTACTTC CASSQDRVEQYF
- TRBJ2-6 - TRBV5-3 TGTGCCAGAAGCTTGGAGAGAAAACACCCTGGGGCCAACGTCCTGACTTTC CARSLERKHPGANVLTF
- TRBJ2-1 - TRBV5-4 TGTGCCAGCAGCCCGGCTAGATACAATGAGCAGTTCTTC CASSPARYNEQFF
- TRBJ1-6 - TRBV4-2 TGTGCCAGCAGCCAAGATCCCCCCCAAGATAATTCACCCCTCCACTTT CASSQDPPQDNSPLHF